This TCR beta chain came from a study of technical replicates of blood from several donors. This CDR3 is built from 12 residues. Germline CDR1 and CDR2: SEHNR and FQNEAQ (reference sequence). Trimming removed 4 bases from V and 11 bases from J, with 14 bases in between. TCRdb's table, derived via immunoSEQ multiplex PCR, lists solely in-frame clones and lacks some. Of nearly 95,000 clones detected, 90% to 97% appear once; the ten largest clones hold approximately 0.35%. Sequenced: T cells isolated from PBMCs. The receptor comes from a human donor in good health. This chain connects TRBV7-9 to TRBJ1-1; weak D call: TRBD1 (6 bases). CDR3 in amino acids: CASSSGTRAAFF. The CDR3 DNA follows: TGTGCCAGCAGCTCAGGGACACGCGCGGCTTTCTTT. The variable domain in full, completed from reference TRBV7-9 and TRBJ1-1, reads DTGVSQNPRHKITKRGQNVTFRCDPISEHNRLYWYRQTLGQGPEFLTYFQNEAQLEKSRLLSDRFSAERPKGSFSTLEIQRTEQGDSAMYLCASSSGTRAAFFGQGTRLTVV.